This T cell receptor beta chain came from a study of blood T cell repertoires in COVID-19 (dated by TCRdb to the early 2020s). The study in broad terms: Samples covering the acute and convalescent phases of COVID-19 were provided by collaborators in the United States, Italy and Spain. The material from the prospective study consisted of cDNA or gDNA derived from T cells, B-cell-depleted T cells, or PBMCs. Deeply sampled blood TCRbeta repertoires from subjects exposed to, actively infected with, or recovered from COVID-19 were included in the dataset. A freely available public database, intended as a resource for researchers studying the immune response to SARS-CoV-2, is where the repertoires were released. Samples were obtained from the ongoing ImmuneRACE study (first 160 participants) and from over a thousand subjects provided by 6 global collaborators. Nearly every sample came with metadata listing a de-identified subject ID, COVID-19 status, age in years and sex. Where available, HLA class I and class II types were taken from metadata supplied by the sample provider and were not determined by assay-based typing. Findings and caveats that apply to the study as a whole: Clinical and demographic metadata were provided uncurated, with the amount varying by source and participant.

As for this clone: The specificity of this receptor is unknown. No base-level quality is on record; no much larger clone is a single base apart.

CDR1 and CDR2 are read off the germline V gene (reference sequence) as LGHDT and YNNKEL. The V end gives up 5 bases and the J end 3 bases, leaving 6 bases in the junction not matched to a gene. The CDR3 numbers 15 residues from cysteine through phenylalanine. Just the 45-base CDR3 DNA is kept, in frame starting at base 1. TCRbeta CDR3 regions were amplified from genomic DNA by means of the immunoSEQ Assay, a bias-controlled multiplex PCR. The authors' analysis ran thus. The number of nucleated cells in each sample was estimated from the amplification of reference gene primers within the assay. Sequence reads were collapsed and filtered to measure the absolute abundance of every unique TCRbeta CDR3 rearrangement. For each sample, productive Simpson clonality was calculated as the square root of Simpson's diversity index across productive rearrangements. In its TCRdb copy, this immuneACCESS table keeps in-frame sequences only and misses some clones. Where compared with another copy, unresolved V genes explain less than half of these, and the others have no known cause. V and J calls and clone size are as listed in that table; D and trimming were resolved from the DNA. This sample has roughly 220,000 clones in its table, and 70% to 90% of those were observed once. The biggest ten clones account for about a tenth of the sample.

At one collaborating source in Seattle, patients were enrolled during active infection and were followed longitudinally through the course of disease. Whole blood was collected in K2EDTA tubes by collaborating institutions according to the institutions' own protocols. For TCRbeta analysis, collaborators shipped samples as frozen whole blood, isolated PBMCs, or DNA extracted from either of those sample types. Recombination connected TRBV3-1 (or the pseudogene TRBV3-2) to TRBJ2-5, and 10 junction bases match TRBD1. The receptor was isolated from a woman aged 50 to 60 with COVID-19, enrolled during active disease. The sample was peripheral blood. The nucleotides are TGTGCCAGCAGCTTCGGGGACAGGGGAGAAGAGACCCAGTACTTC. It encodes CASSFGDRGEETQYF.